This TCR beta chain came from a study of T cell responses to AZD1222 COVID-19 vaccine. Study context: Second-dose schedules of about 4 or about 12 weeks were combined. Findings and limits, study-wide: At 160-218 and 743-854, vaccine-associated CD4 TCRs were dominant, and they spanned spike. Samples come after the peak T cell response, not at day 14. In the spike-specific TCR repertoire, nearly half reportedly target unmutated variant regions.

The repertoire was sequenced with immunoSEQ multiplex PCR; TCRdb's copy has only in-frame clones and lacks some. The data show fewer than 130,000 clones, about 92% seen once. Germline V gives CDR1 MNHEY, CDR2 SVGAGI. This CDR3 is 13 amino acids long. V was trimmed by 2 bases and J by 8 bases, leaving 12 bases between them. Remarks on this clone: What it binds is unknown.

Sequencing used peripheral blood, obtained on day 0 of AZD1222 vaccination. This TCR came from an adult in good health. The gene calls are TRBV6-5 and TRBJ1-2; the D gene is possibly TRBD1 (6 bases). The CDR3 region has the DNA TGTGCCAGCAGTTACAAGGACAGCAACGGCTACACCTTC. It encodes CASSYKDSNGYTF.